A selection of T cell receptor beta chains follows, all from one sample in a study of T cell responses to AZD1222 COVID-19 vaccine. Assay used: immunoSEQ multiplex PCR; TCRdb lists only in-frame clones, some missing. The table lists roughly 150,000 clones, 92% of them singletons. The sequencing used peripheral blood, collected on day 0 of AZD1222 vaccination. These receptors were obtained from an adult in good health. Each CDR3 is given with its conserved first and last residue. The order of the fields is clone size, V gene, J gene, D gene, CDR3 DNA, CDR3 protein. D genes are given only for firm matches. The size entry is marked missing in some rows and otherwise reads once, few, many or a size class.

>.|TRBV24-1|TRBJ1-1|.
TGTGCCACCTCGAAAGGCGGGGCGAGGACTGAAGCTTTCTTT
CATSKGGARTEAFF
>.|TRBV14|TRBJ1-1|.
TGTGCCAGCAGCCGAAGGGTTCCGAACACTGAAGCTTTCTTT
CASSRRVPNTEAFF
>.|TRBV6-5|TRBJ2-3|.
TGTGCCAGCAGTTACTACGGCGGGAGCACAGATACGCAGTATTTT
CASSYYGGSTDTQYF
>.|TRBV9|TRBJ1-5|TRBD1
TGTGCCAGCAGCGTAGGACAGGGAGGGTTAGGAAGCAATCAGCCCCAGCATTTT
CASSVGQGGLGSNQPQHF
>.|TRBV18|TRBJ1-1|.
TGTGCCACCCTCCGAGAGGTTGGCACTGAAGCTTTCTTT
CATLREVGTEAFF
>.|TRBV6-5|TRBJ2-3|.
TGTGCCAGCAGTCACCCCGGGGGGCAAGCAGATACGCAGTATTTT
CASSHPGGQADTQYF
>.|TRBV5-1|TRBJ1-2|.
TGCGCCAGCAGCTTGGGGACAGCGAACGGCTACACCTTC
CASSLGTANGYTF
>.|TRBV5-1|TRBJ1-3|.
TGCGCCAGCAGCTTGGGACAGCTTGGAAACACCATATATTTT
CASSLGQLGNTIYF
>.|TRBV28|TRBJ1-6|.
TGTGCCAGCAGCTCGGACAGCCTGCTGAATTCACCCCTCCACTTT
CASSSDSLLNSPLHF
>once|TRBV4-3|TRBJ2-2|TRBD2
TGCGCCAGCAGCCAGGAGCGGGGGGCGAACACCGGGGAGCTGTTTTTT
CASSQERGANTGELFF
>.|TRBV11-3|TRBJ2-7|TRBD1
TGTGCCAGCAGCTTAGGGACAGGGGCACCCTACGAGCAGTACTTC
CASSLGTGAPYEQYF
>.|TRBV9|TRBJ1-1|.
TGTGCCAGCAGCGTAGATTGGAGGGGGGACACTGAAGCTTTCTTT
CASSVDWRGDTEAFF
>.|TRBV5-1|TRBJ1-3|.
TGCGCCAGCACCTGGGGTGGGGAAAACTCTGGAAACACCATATATTTT
CASTWGGENSGNTIYF
>few|TRBV11-1|TRBJ1-1|.
TGTGCCAGCAGCTTAGACGGCAGTTCGAACACTGAAGCTTTCTTT
CASSLDGSSNTEAFF
>.|TRBV2|TRBJ1-4|.
TGTGCCAGCAGGGCCACAGGTGCTGGACGTGAAAAACTGTTTTTT
CASRATGAGREKLFF
>.|TRBV5-6|TRBJ2-5|TRBD1
TGTGCCAGCAGCTTCGACAGGGTGGAGACCCAGTACTTC
CASSFDRVETQYF
>.|TRBV10-3|TRBJ1-2|.
TGTGCCATCAGTGAGTCTCAGGGGCCCAACTATGGCTACACCTTC
CAISESQGPNYGYTF
>.|TRBV5-1|TRBJ2-2|TRBD2
TGCGCCAGCAGCTTGGTCCTAGCGGGGGATATGAACACCGGGGAGCTGTTTTTT
CASSLVLAGDMNTGELFF
>once|TRBV9|TRBJ1-4|.
TGTGCCAGCAGCGGAGATCCCCCGGGGTTAGGCGAAAAACTGTTTTTT
CASSGDPPGLGEKLFF
>.|TRBV20-1|TRBJ1-2|.
TGCAATGGAGGGACGGACTATGGCTACACCTTC
CNGGTDYGYTF
>.|TRBV14|TRBJ2-1|.
TGTGCCAGCAGCCAGAACTGGGCCACCGGGGATGAGCAGTTCTTC
CASSQNWATGDEQFF
>.|TRBV2|TRBJ1-2|TRBD1
TGTGCCAGCAGTCAGGGACAGGGGATCTATGGCTACACCTTC
CASSQGQGIYGYTF
>.|TRBV6-5|TRBJ1-2|.
TGTGCCAGCGCTTTGGACAGCAACTATGGCTACACCTTC
CASALDSNYGYTF
>.|TRBV5-1|TRBJ2-5|.
TGCGCCAGCAGGGCGGGACAGCCTCAAGAGACCCAGTACTTC
CASRAGQPQETQYF